The sequence of this TCR beta chain was determined in a study of T cell responses to AZD1222 COVID-19 vaccine. Sequenced by immunoSEQ multiplex PCR; TCRdb stores in-frame clones only, minus some. This sample yields 130,000 or so clones, of which just over 90% are seen a single time; around 0.99% belongs to the top ten. Second doses at about 4 or about 12 weeks were pooled. Study outcomes and limitations: Donors skewed white British and female; clonal diversity was possibly underestimated.

The CDR3 has 15 residues. The V end was cut by 3 bases, the J end by 2 bases, with 12 bases between. Germline CDR1 is SGHTA and CDR2 is FQGNSA. Comments on this clone: Its antigen is unknown.

This receptor was obtained from an adult who received the AZD1222 COVID-19 vaccine. Here the sequenced sample was peripheral blood, taken 28 days after the second AZD1222 dose. This chain joins TRBV7-2 and TRBJ2-3; D not resolved. The CDR3 bases are TGTGCCAGCAGCTTCAGTTCCCCCTTCACAGATACGCAGTATTTT. Translated: CASSFSSPFTDTQYF.